The rows below give T cell receptor beta chains drawn from one sample of a study of shared clonotypes between healthy human individuals. Repertoires were generated with immunoSEQ multiplex PCR, while TCRdb's copy carries only in-frame clones and drops some. The sample consists of roughly 550,000 clones, 95% to 96% of them appearing once. The sequenced sample was naive CD8+ T cells sorted from blood. Every receptor here comes from a woman aged 25-40 years in good health. Both conserved end residues are part of each CDR3. A D gene is named only where the DNA matches it firmly. The size entry is marked missing in some rows and otherwise reads once, few, many or a size class.

V	J	D	size	DNA	CDR3
TRBV5-8	TRBJ2-1	.	.	TGTGCCAGCAGCTTGGTTTCGGGGAACAGGGTAAATGAGCAGTTCTTC	CASSLVSGNRVNEQFF
TRBV5-1	TRBJ2-5	.	.	TGCGCCAGCAGCTTGGATGATTTAAAAGAGACCCAGTACTTC	CASSLDDLKETQYF
TRBV11-2	TRBJ2-7	TRBD2	.	TGTGCCAGCAGCCCCGGGACTAGCGGAAAGTACTTC	CASSPGTSGKYF
TRBV7-6	TRBJ2-3	TRBD2	.	TGTGCCAGCAGCTTAGGACTAGCGGGTAGAGATACGCAGTATTTT	CASSLGLAGRDTQYF
TRBV29-1	TRBJ2-5	TRBD2	once	TGCAGCGTTGCGGGAGGCGGGAGATCCTTTGTAGAGCAGTACTTC	CSVAGGGRSFVEQYF
TRBV5-4	TRBJ2-7	.	.	TGTGCCAGCAGCCCCGGTATATTAGACGAGCAGTACTTC	CASSPGILDEQYF
TRBV27	TRBJ2-7	.	.	TGTGCCAGCAGTACCCCCGGACTGCCTAATTGGAGTTTC	CASSTPGLPNWSF
TRBV28	TRBJ2-1	TRBD2	.	TGTGCCAGCATGACCGGGACTAGCGCATACAATGAGCAGTTCTTC	CASMTGTSAYNEQFF
TRBV6-4	TRBJ2-6	.	.	TGTGCCAGCAGTGCATGGGCGCAGGCTTCGTCTGGGGCCAACGTCCTGACTTTC	CASSAWAQASSGANVLTF
TRBV29-1	TRBJ2-7	.	.	TGCAGCGTTGAATCCGGACTCGGCTACGAGCAGTACTTC	CSVESGLGYEQYF
TRBV4-1	TRBJ1-5	.	few	TGCGCCAGCAGCCAAGAAGGGAGCGGAGGCAATCAGCCCCAGCATTTT	CASSQEGSGGNQPQHF
TRBV7-9	TRBJ2-7	TRBD2	.	TGTGCCAGCAGCCCTCAGAAGCGGGAGTCTAAGTACGAGCAGTACTTC	CASSPQKRESKYEQYF
TRBV5-1	TRBJ2-1	TRBD2	.	TGCGCCAGCAGCCTATTTAGCGGGAGCTCCTACAATGAGCAGTTCTTC	CASSLFSGSSYNEQFF
TRBV7-9	TRBJ2-1	TRBD2	.	TGTGCCAGCAGCTTATCCGCGGGAGGGCCGTACAATGAGCAGTTCTTC	CASSLSAGGPYNEQFF
TRBV5-4	TRBJ1-1	.	.	TGTGCCAGCAGCTCCAGGGGAGAGGTGAACACTGAAGCTTTCTTT	CASSSRGEVNTEAFF
TRBV28	TRBJ2-2	TRBD1	.	TGTGCCAGCAGTTATCGGACAGGGTTGAACACCGGGGAGCTGTTTTTT	CASSYRTGLNTGELFF
TRBV19	TRBJ1-1	.	few	TGTGCCACCGGACAGTTAGAAGCTTTCTTT	CATGQLEAFF
TRBV27	TRBJ2-1	TRBD2	.	TGTGCCAGCAGTCCAGGGACTAGCGGGAGAGATGAGCAGTTCTTC	CASSPGTSGRDEQFF
TRBV27	TRBJ2-7	TRBD1	.	TGTGCCAGCAGTTTATCTCGGGACAGGGCCCACGAGCAGTACTTC	CASSLSRDRAHEQYF
TRBV5-5	TRBJ2-7	TRBD1	.	TGTGCCAGCAGCTTGGGGAGGACAGGAGAGGATTACGAGCAGTACTTC	CASSLGRTGEDYEQYF
TRBV13	TRBJ1-6	.	.	TGTGCCAGCAGCTTAAGGGAGAAGAATTCACCCCTCCACTTT	CASSLREKNSPLHF
TRBV7-2	TRBJ2-1	TRBD2	.	TGTGCCAGCAGCTCCCAATGGCGGGAGGTATATACAAATGAGCAGTTCTTC	CASSSQWREVYTNEQFF
TRBV6-5	TRBJ2-1	.	.	TGTGCCAGCAGTTACTCATCTGAGCAGTTCTTC	CASSYSSEQFF
TRBV7-9	TRBJ2-1	TRBD2	.	TGTGCCAGCAGCTTAGGGGGACTAGCGGGAGTCTACAATGAGCAGTTCTTC	CASSLGGLAGVYNEQFF
TRBV15	TRBJ1-2	TRBD1	.	TGTGCCACCAGCAGAGACCCTGCCCCAATGACAGGGCTTGGGGGCTACACCTTC	CATSRDPAPMTGLGGYTF
TRBV6-1	TRBJ1-4	TRBD1	.	TGTGCCAGCAGTAACAGGGGAACTAATGAAAAACTGTTTTTT	CASSNRGTNEKLFF
TRBV6-1	TRBJ2-5	.	.	TGTGCCAGCAGTGAAGGAAACGGACCACAAGAGACCCAGTACTTC	CASSEGNGPQETQYF
TRBV2	TRBJ1-5	.	.	TGTGCCAGCAGTGAACGTAATATAGGGGAAGCTAATCAGCCCCAGCATTTT	CASSERNIGEANQPQHF
TRBV5-6	TRBJ2-7	.	.	TGTGCCAGCAGCTTGGGGGGTGGTGAGCAGTACTTC	CASSLGGGEQYF
TRBV28	TRBJ2-1	.	.	.	CASSFLETGSRNEQFF
TRBV27	TRBJ1-1	.	.	TGTGCCAGCAGTTCAGGAAGGACTGAAGCTTTCTTT	CASSSGRTEAFF
TRBV29-1	TRBJ1-2	.	.	TGCAGCGTCGACCTCATCTGGGGGATCTATGGCTACACCTTC	CSVDLIWGIYGYTF
TRBV28	TRBJ1-5	.	.	TGTGCCAGCAGCCTCGGCTGGGGGGCTTTTAGCAATCAGCCCCAGCATTTT	CASSLGWGAFSNQPQHF
TRBV9	TRBJ2-1	TRBD2	.	TGTGCCAGCAGCGTGGGGACTAGCGGGAGTTACCGTGAGCAGTTCTTC	CASSVGTSGSYREQFF
TRBV7-3	TRBJ2-5	TRBD1	.	TGTGCCAGCAGCATCCTGACAGGGGAAGGGGCCCAGTACTTC	CASSILTGEGAQYF
TRBV28	TRBJ2-7	TRBD2	.	TGTGCCAGCAGTCCCAGACTAGCGATTGAGCAGTACTTC	CASSPRLAIEQYF
TRBV11-2	TRBJ2-5	.	.	TGTGCCAGCAGCTTAGATCTCGAGACCCAGTACTTC	CASSLDLETQYF
TRBV7-3	TRBJ2-7	TRBD1	once	TGTGCCAGCTCGGAGGACAGGGGTTACGAGCAGTACTTC	CASSEDRGYEQYF
TRBV27	TRBJ2-4	.	.	TGTGCCAGCAGTTTATCGGCGGGAACGGCCAAAAACATTCAGTACTTC	CASSLSAGTAKNIQYF
TRBV10-2	TRBJ2-7	.	.	TGCGCCAGCAGTGGAGGCGAGCAGTACTTC	CASSGGEQYF
TRBV16	TRBJ1-2	.	.	TGTGCCAGCAGCCAATTTCCCAATAACTATGGCTACACCTTC	CASSQFPNNYGYTF
TRBV28	TRBJ2-5	TRBD2	.	TGTGCCAGCAGTTCCCCGACTAGCTGGGGGGGAGAGACCCAGTACTTC	CASSSPTSWGGETQYF
TRBV9	TRBJ2-1	.	.	TGTGCCAGCAGCGTAGCTTTCGGTGAGCAGTTCTTC	CASSVAFGEQFF
TRBV7-9	TRBJ1-1	.	few	TGTGCCAGCAGCTTTGGTGAAGCTTTCTTT	CASSFGEAFF
TRBV13	TRBJ1-1	.	.	TGTGCCAGCAGCCTTGGGACTTTGAACACTGAAGCTTTCTTT	CASSLGTLNTEAFF